Listed below are T cell receptor beta chains from one sample, sequenced in a study of Tregs in tolerant kidney transplant recipients. TCRdb keeps only in-frame clones here, not all; method: immunoSEQ multiplex PCR. The data hold about 22,000 clones, with over 70% observed a single time. The source material was CD8+ T cells from blood (PBMCs), sampled 6 months after the transplant. The receptor set was obtained from a human patient who received a combined kidney and bone marrow transplant. Some T cells may have originated in the graft donor. The CDR3 runs from the conserved cysteine through the conserved F or W. The D gene is left open where the match is weak.

J gene,V gene,D gene,CDR3 protein
TRBJ1-1,TRBV6-5,TRBD1,CASSYSKRGQTEAFF
TRBJ2-3,TRBV7-2,TRBD2,CASSALGGVPDTQYF
TRBJ2-7,TRBV27,TRBD1,CASGVRGPSEQYF
TRBJ2-1,TRBV5-6,NA,CASSHRTGSYNEQFF
TRBJ2-3,TRBV4-1,TRBD2,CASSLGTSGRFGATDTQYF
TRBJ1-2,TRBV4-3,NA,CASSQDMAGFGGYTF
TRBJ1-1,TRBV5-6,TRBD1,CASSTTGGAGTEAFF
TRBJ2-7,TRBV7-8,NA,CASSLVAGEGSYEQYF
TRBJ2-7,TRBV11-2,NA,CASSLVLRSEQYF
TRBJ1-2,TRBV29-1,TRBD1,CSVEVWDRDDGYTF
TRBJ2-5,TRBV10-3,TRBD1,CAISDSARGQGMETQYF
TRBJ2-2,TRBV19,NA,CASRSSNTGELFF
TRBJ2-7,TRBV7-8,TRBD1,CASSLPGQGAAEQYF
TRBJ2-1,TRBV5-8,NA,CASSLVRWEQFF
TRBJ1-2,TRBV7-9,NA,CASTSLGQGVRGYTF
TRBJ2-3,TRBV5-6,TRBD2,CASSLGTSGGDTQYF
TRBJ2-7,TRBV28,TRBD1,CASTSRGGTGDPYEQYF
TRBJ2-7,TRBV4-1,NA,CASSQEPGAYEQYF
TRBJ2-1,TRBV7-6,NA,CASSINSEQFF
TRBJ1-4,TRBV7-6,NA,CASRPQGIVEKLFF
TRBJ2-7,TRBV11-3,NA,CASSLGSSYEQYF
TRBJ1-2,TRBV29-1,NA,CSVLEGDYGYTF
TRBJ2-1,TRBV7-6,TRBD2,CASSTTSGTRNEQFF
TRBJ2-1,TRBV19,TRBD2,CASSTSGGHNEQFF
TRBJ1-5,TRBV9,TRBD1,CASGAGGENQPQHF
TRBJ2-5,TRBV21-1,NA,CASSQRGQGAGETQYF
TRBJ1-2,TRBV14,NA,CASSPGTNYGYTF
TRBJ1-4,TRBV15,TRBD1,CATSTNRDRLGEKLFF
TRBJ1-2,TRBV7-6,TRBD1,CASSLVGQSLHGYTF
TRBJ2-5,TRBV4-3,NA,CASSQGDSYQETQYF
TRBJ2-5,TRBV30,NA,CAWSPGTGQETQYF
TRBJ2-1,TRBV19,TRBD1,CASSTGGSSYNEQFF
TRBJ1-2,TRBV14,TRBD1,CASSPRTGWYAYGYTF
TRBJ2-2,TRBV27,NA,CASSYRFAGELFF
TRBJ1-2,TRBV18,TRBD1,CASSPPGQGASYTF
TRBJ2-1,TRBV7-2,TRBD1,CASSLGQVPYNEQFF
TRBJ1-1,TRBV9,NA,CASSVKGLPSNTEAFF
TRBJ2-3,TRBV11-2,NA,CASSSLVASTDTQYF
TRBJ2-3,TRBV9,TRBD1,CASSATTGTTDTQYF
TRBJ2-5,TRBV9,NA,CASSVGHEEMETQYF
TRBJ1-6,TRBV4-2,NA,CASSPDLGRGNSPLHF
TRBJ2-5,TRBV18,TRBD2,CASSPPAQRLARPLEETQYF
TRBJ2-1,TRBV6-4,TRBD2,CASSERETSDEQFF
TRBJ2-7,TRBV4-3,NA,CASSPGSGAGYEQYF
TRBJ2-7,TRBV7-8,NA,CASSHTGSSYEQYF
TRBJ1-4,TRBV9,NA,CASSVVSGEKLFF
TRBJ2-1,TRBV7-9,TRBD2,CASSAGTSRNEQFF
TRBJ2-1,TRBV5-4,TRBD2,CASSSEGTINNEQFF
TRBJ2-5,TRBV6-5,NA,CASSYAGLGETQYF
TRBJ1-6,TRBV19,TRBD1,CASSIIYDRAKSPLHF
TRBJ2-7,TRBV5-1,NA,CASRGLASEQYF
TRBJ2-7,TRBV27,NA,CASSFNGYEQYF